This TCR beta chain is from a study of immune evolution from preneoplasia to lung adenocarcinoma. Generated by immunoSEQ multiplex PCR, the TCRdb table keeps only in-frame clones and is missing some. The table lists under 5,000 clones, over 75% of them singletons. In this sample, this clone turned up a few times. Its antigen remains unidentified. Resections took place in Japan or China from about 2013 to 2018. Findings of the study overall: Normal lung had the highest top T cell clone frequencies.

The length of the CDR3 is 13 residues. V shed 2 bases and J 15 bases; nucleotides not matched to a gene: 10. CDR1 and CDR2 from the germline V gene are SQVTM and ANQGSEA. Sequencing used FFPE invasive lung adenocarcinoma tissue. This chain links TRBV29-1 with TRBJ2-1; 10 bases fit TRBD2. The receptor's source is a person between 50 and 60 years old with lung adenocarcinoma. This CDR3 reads CSVEYSGRASPFF. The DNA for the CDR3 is TGCAGCGTTGAATACAGCGGGAGGGCCTCCCCGTTCTTC.